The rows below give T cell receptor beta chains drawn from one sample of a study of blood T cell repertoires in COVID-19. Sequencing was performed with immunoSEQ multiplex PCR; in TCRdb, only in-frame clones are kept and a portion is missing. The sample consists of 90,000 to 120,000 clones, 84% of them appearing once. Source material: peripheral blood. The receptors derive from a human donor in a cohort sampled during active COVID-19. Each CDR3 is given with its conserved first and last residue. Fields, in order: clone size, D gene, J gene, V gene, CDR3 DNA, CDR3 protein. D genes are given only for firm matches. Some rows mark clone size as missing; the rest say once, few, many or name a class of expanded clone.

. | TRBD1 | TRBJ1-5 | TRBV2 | TGTGCCAGTTGCCGGGACAGGGACAATCAGCCCCAGCATTTT | CASCRDRDNQPQHF
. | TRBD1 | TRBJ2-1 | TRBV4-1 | TGCGCCAGCAGCCACGGGACAGGGCACTCCTACAATGAGCAGTTCTTC | CASSHGTGHSYNEQFF
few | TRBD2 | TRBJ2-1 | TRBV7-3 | TGTGCCAGCAGCCTCAATCCGGGACTAGCAATGAATGAGCAGTTCTTC | CASSLNPGLAMNEQFF
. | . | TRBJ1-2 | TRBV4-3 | TGCGCCAGCAGCCAAGATTCCAGGACTCTCTATGGCTACACCTTC | CASSQDSRTLYGYTF
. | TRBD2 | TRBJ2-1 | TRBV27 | TGTGCCAGCAGTTTCGAGGTAGCGGGAGGGAGCTCCTACAATGAGCAGTTCTTC | CASSFEVAGGSSYNEQFF
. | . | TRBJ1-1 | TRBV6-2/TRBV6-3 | TGTGCCAGCAGTATAACGGGGGAAGCTTTCTTT | CASSITGEAFF
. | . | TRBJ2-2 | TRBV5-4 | TGTGCCAGCAGCTTTGAACAGGCCAACACCGGGGAGCTGTTTTTT | CASSFEQANTGELFF
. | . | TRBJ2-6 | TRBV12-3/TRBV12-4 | TGTGCCAGCATCAGGGCTGGGGCCAACGTCCTGACTTTC | CASIRAGANVLTF
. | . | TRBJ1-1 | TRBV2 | TGTGCCAGCAGGACCTTGGACAGCTGGATGAACACTGAAGCTTTCTTT | CASRTLDSWMNTEAFF
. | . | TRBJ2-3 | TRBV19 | TGTGCCAGTAGTTCGAAGGACAGATACACAGATACGCAGTATTTT | CASSSKDRYTDTQYF
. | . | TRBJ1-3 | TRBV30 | TGTGCCTGGAGTGTTAACGGGGGAAACACCATATATTTT | CAWSVNGGNTIYF
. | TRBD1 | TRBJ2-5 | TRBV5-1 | TGCGCCAGCAGCTCACAGGGGTACCAAGAGACCCAGTACTTC | CASSSQGYQETQYF
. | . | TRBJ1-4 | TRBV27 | TGTGCCAGCAGTTTACTGGGGGAGGGTGAAAAACTGTTTTTT | CASSLLGEGEKLFF
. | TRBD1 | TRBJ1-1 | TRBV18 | TGTGCCAGCTCATCGGACAGGGGGCGTACTGAAGCTTTCTTT | CASSSDRGRTEAFF
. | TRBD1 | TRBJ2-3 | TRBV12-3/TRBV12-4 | TGTGCCAGCAGTTTGGCCGGGACAGGGGAGTATTTT | CASSLAGTGEYF
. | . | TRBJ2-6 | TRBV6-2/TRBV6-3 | TGTGCCAGCAGTTACCGGTTTTCTGGGGCCAACGTCCTGACTTTC | CASSYRFSGANVLTF
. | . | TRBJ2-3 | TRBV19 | TGTGCCAGTACCCCGGGGGATACGCAGTATTTT | CASTPGDTQYF
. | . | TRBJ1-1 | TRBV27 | TGTGCCAGCAGTCCCGTGGGGGGAAACACTGAAGCTTTCTTT | CASSPVGGNTEAFF
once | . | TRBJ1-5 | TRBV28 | TGTGCCAGCACCCTTGTAGTGATTGGCAATCAGCCCCAGCATTTT | CASTLVVIGNQPQHF
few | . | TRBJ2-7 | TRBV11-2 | TGTGCCAGCAGCTTAGAACAGGAAGGCTACGAGCAGTACTTC | CASSLEQEGYEQYF
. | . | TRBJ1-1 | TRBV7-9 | TGTGCCAGCAGCTTCAGGGTCCAGACTGAAGCTTTCTTT | CASSFRVQTEAFF
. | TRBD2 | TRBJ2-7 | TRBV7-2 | TGTGCCAGCAGCTGGTCTAGCGGGAGCTCCTACGAGCAGTACTTC | CASSWSSGSSYEQYF
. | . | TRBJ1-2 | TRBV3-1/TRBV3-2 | TGTGCCAGCAGCCAGGGCGACAGTTTAACTAACTATGGCTACACCTTC | CASSQGDSLTNYGYTF
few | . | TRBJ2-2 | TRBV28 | TGTGCCAGCAGTTTCCGTGTTTCCGGGGAGCTGTTTTTT | CASSFRVSGELFF
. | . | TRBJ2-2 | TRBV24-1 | TGTGCCACCAGTGAATACGCCCCGGGGGGGGAGCTGTTTTTT | CATSEYAPGGELFF
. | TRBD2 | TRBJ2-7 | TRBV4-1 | TGCGCCAGCAGCCAAGGACTAGCTCCAGCCGAGCAGTACTTC | CASSQGLAPAEQYF
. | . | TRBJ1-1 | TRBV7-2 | TGTGCCAGCAGCTGGAGGGGAGTGAACACTGAAGCTTTCTTT | CASSWRGVNTEAFF
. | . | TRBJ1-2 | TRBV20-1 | TGCAGTGCTAGTGTGGCGGCGACTAACTATGGCTACACCTTC | CSASVAATNYGYTF
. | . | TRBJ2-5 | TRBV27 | TGTGCCAGCAGTCCGCACAACCAAGAGACCCAGTACTTC | CASSPHNQETQYF
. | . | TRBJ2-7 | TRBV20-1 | TGCAGTGCTAGTACAGGGTCGTGGTACGAGCAGTACTTC | CSASTGSWYEQYF
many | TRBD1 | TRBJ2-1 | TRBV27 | TGTGCCAGCTCTCGGTGGACAGGGGATCCAAATGAGCAGTTCTTC | CASSRWTGDPNEQFF
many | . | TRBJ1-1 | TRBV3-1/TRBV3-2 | TGTGCCAGCAGCCGCGGGTCTCCCACGGGGGCTTTCTTT | CASSRGSPTGAFF
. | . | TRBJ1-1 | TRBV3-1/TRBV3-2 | TGTGCCAGCAGCCAAGGTGAGCTGAACACTGAAGCTTTCTTT | CASSQGELNTEAFF
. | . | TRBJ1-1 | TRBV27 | TGTGCCAGCAGTTTATTCGGAGCTGTGAACACTGAAGCTTTCTTT | CASSLFGAVNTEAFF
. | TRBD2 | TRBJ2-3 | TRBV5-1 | TGCGCCAGCAGCTTGGGGTCTAGCGGGCCCACAGATACGCAGTATTTT | CASSLGSSGPTDTQYF
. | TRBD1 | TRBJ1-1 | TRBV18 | TGTGCCAGCTCACCTGGACAGGGAAAAGCTTTCTTT | CASSPGQGKAFF
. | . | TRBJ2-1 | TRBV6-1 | TGTGCCAGCAGTGAAGCTAGTCGCTCCTACAATGAGCAGTTCTTC | CASSEASRSYNEQFF
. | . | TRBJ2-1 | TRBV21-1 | TGTGCCAGCACCCTACCGGGACTAGCGGGAGAGGTCCGCTACAATGAGCAGTTCTTC | CASTLPGLAGEVRYNEQFF
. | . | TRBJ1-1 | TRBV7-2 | TGTGCCAGCAGCCCCATCCCAGGGGATGTCACTGAAGCTTTCTTT | CASSPIPGDVTEAFF
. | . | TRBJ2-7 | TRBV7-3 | TGTGCCAGCAGCCCAGGAAGACAGGGAGGCGAGCAGTACTTC | CASSPGRQGGEQYF
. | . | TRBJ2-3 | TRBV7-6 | TGTGCCAGCAGCTTAAAAAACGGGGGATCGCAGTATTTT | CASSLKNGGSQYF
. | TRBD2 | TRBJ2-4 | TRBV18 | TGTGCCAGCTCAGAACTTACTAGCGGGCAATGGGCCCTGGGCATTCAGTACTTC | CASSELTSGQWALGIQYF
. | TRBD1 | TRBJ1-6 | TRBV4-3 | TGCGCCAGCAGCCGTGGACAGGGAGGGGGATCACCCCTCCACTTT | CASSRGQGGGSPLHF
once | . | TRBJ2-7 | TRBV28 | TGTGCCAGCAGTTCGCAGGGGACCTTCCCAGGCGAGCAGTACTTC | CASSSQGTFPGEQYF
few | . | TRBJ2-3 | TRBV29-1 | TGCAGCGTAGAAACAGGCACAGATACGCAGTATTTT | CSVETGTDTQYF
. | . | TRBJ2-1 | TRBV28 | TGTGCCAGCAGTAACCCAAAATCGGGGGACAATGAGCAGTTCTTC | CASSNPKSGDNEQFF
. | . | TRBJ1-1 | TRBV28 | TGTGCCAGCAGTAAGGGGACTAACAGGGAAGGGGACACTGAAGCTTTCTTT | CASSKGTNREGDTEAFF
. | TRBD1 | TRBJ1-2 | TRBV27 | TGTGCCAGCAGTTTAGAGTACAGGGGAGTTGGGGGCTACACCTTC | CASSLEYRGVGGYTF
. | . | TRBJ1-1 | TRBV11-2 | TGTGCCAGCAGCACGGGGGGTTGGGGGAACACTGAAGCTTTCTTT | CASSTGGWGNTEAFF
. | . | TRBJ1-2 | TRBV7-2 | TGTGCCAGCAGCTTACCGGACAGACCGACTAACTATGGCTACACCTTC | CASSLPDRPTNYGYTF
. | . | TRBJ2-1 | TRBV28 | TGTGCCAGCAGTTCAGGGGGGGGTAGCGGGAACTATGAGCAGTTCTTC | CASSSGGGSGNYEQFF
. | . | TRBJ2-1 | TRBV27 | TGTGCCAGCAGTACGGGAAGCTCCTACAATGAGCAGTTCTTC | CASSTGSSYNEQFF
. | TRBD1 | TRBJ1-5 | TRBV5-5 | TGTGCCAGCAGCCTGGGACAGGGGGTGAGTTCGGGCAATCAGCCCCAGCATTTT | CASSLGQGVSSGNQPQHF
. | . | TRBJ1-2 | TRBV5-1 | TGCGCCAGCAGCTTGGTCCAGGGTAACTATGGCTACACCTTC | CASSLVQGNYGYTF
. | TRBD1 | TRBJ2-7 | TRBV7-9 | TGTGCCAGCGGGGACAGGTCCTACGAGCAGTACTTC | CASGDRSYEQYF